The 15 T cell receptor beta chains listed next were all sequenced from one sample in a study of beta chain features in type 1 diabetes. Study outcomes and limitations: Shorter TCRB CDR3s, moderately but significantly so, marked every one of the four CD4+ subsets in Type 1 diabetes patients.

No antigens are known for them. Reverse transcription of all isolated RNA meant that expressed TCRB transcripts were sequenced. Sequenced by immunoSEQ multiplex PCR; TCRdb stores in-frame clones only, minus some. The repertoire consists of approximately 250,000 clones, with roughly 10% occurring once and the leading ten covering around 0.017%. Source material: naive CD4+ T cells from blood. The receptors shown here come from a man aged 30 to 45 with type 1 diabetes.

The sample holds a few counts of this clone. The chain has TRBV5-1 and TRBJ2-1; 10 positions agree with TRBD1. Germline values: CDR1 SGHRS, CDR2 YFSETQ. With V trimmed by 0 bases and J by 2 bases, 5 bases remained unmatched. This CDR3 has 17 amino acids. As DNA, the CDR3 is TGCGCCAGCAGCTTGGGGATGGGACAGGGGCCCTACAATGAGCAGTTCTTC. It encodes CASSLGMGQGPYNEQFF.

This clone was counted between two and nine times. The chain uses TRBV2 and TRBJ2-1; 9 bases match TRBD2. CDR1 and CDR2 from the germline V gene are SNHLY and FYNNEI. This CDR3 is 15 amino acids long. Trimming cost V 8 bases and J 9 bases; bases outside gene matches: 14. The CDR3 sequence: CASRRWGGGAREQFF. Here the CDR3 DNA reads TGTGCCAGCCGCCGCTGGGGCGGGGGGGCCCGTGAGCAGTTCTTC.

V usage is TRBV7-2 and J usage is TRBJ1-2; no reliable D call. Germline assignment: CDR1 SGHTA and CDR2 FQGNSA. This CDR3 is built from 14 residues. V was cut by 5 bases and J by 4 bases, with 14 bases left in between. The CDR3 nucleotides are TGTGCCAGCAGCCCCCAGAGGGCGAGCTATGGCTACACCTTC. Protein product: CASSPQRASYGYTF.

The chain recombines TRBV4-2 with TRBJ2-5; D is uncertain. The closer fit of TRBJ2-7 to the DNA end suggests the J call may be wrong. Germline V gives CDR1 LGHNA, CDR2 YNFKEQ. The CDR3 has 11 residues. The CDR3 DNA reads TGTGCCAGCAGCCAAGACGCCGAGCAGTACTTC. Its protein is CASSQDAEQYF.

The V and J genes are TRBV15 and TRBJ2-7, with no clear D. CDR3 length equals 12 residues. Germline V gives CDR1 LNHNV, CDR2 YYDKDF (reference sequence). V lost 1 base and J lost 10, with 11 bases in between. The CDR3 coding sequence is TGTGCCACCAGCAGAGTATCCGAGGCCCAGTACTTC. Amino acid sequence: CATSRVSEAQYF.

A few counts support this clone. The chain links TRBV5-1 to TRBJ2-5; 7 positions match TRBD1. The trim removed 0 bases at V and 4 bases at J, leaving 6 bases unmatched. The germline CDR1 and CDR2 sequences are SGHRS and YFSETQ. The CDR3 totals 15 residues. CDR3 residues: CASSLDPHRGETQYF. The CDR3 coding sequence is TGCGCCAGCAGCTTGGACCCCCACAGGGGAGAGACCCAGTACTTC.

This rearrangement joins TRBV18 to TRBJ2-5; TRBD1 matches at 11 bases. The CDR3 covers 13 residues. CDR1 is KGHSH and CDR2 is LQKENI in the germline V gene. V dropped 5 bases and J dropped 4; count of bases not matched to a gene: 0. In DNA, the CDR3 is TGTGCCAGCTCAGGGACAGGGGGAGAGACCCAGTACTTC. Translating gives CASSGTGGETQYF.

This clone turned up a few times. The CDR3 protein is CASSQDRMGAYGYTF. The DNA of the CDR3 is TGCGCCAGCAGCCAAGATCGGATGGGGGCCTATGGCTACACCTTC. The rearrangement links TRBV4-3 to TRBJ1-2; D possibly corresponds to TRBD1 (6 bases). This CDR3 is built from 15 residues. Trimming removed 0 bases from V and 4 bases from J, with 12 bases in between. The V gene's germline CDR1 is LGHNA and CDR2 YSLEER.

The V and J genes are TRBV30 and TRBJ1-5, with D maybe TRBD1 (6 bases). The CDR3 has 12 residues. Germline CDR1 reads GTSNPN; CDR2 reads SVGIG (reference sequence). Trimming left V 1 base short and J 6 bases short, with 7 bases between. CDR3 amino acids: CAWSEGGQPQHF. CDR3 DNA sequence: TGTGCCTGGAGTGAAGGGGGTCAGCCCCAGCATTTT. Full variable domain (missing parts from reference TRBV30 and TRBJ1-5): SQTIHQWPATLVQPVGSPLSLECTVEGTSNPNLYWYRQAAGRGLQLLFYSVGIGQISSEVPQNLSASRPQDRQFILSSKKLLLSDSGFYLCAWSEGGQPQHFGDGTRLSIL.

CDR3 sequence reads: CASSILRGRNTEAFF. CDR3 bases: TGTGCCAGCAGCATCCTCAGGGGTAGGAACACTGAAGCTTTCTTT. V usage is TRBV7-9 and J usage is TRBJ1-1, with D possibly TRBD1 on 6 matching bases. The CDR3 extends over 15 amino acids. V lost 5 bases to trimming and J lost 1 base, with 14 bases between them. Germline V gene lookup returns CDR1 SEHNR and CDR2 FQNEAQ (reference sequence).

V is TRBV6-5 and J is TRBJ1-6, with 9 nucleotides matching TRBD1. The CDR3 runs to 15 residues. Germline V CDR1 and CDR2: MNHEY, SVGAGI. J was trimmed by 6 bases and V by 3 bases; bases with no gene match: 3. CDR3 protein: CASSYTGGRNSPLHF. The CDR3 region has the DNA TGTGCCAGCAGTTATACAGGGGGCCGTAATTCACCCCTCCACTTT.

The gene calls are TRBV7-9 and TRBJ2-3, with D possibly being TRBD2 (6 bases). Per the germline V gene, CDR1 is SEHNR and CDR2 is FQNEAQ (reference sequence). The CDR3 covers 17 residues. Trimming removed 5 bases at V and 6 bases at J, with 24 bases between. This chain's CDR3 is CASSAAGTAISYDTQYF. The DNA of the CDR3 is TGTGCCAGCAGCGCGGCCGGGACTGCAATATCGTACGATACGCAGTATTTT.

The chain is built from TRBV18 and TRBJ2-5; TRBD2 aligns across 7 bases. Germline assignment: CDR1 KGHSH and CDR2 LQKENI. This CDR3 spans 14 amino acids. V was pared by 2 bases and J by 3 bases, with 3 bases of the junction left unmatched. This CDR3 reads CASSPAAGKETQYF. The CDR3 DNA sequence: TGTGCCAGCTCACCAGCAGCGGGGAAAGAGACCCAGTACTTC.

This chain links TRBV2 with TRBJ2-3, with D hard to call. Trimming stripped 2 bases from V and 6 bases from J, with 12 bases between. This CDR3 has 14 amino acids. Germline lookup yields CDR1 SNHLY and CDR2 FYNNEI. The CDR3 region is CASSEPLTVDTQYF. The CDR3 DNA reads TGTGCCAGCAGTGAACCCCTTACTGTGGATACGCAGTATTTT.

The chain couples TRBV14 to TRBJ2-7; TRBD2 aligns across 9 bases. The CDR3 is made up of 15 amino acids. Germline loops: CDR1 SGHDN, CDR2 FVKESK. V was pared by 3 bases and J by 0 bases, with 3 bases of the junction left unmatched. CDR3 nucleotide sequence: TGTGCCAGCAGCCATGATAGCGGGGGCTCCTACGAGCAGTACTTC. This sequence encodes CASSHDSGGSYEQYF.